The 11 T cell receptor beta chains below were found in one sample sequenced in a study of blood T cell repertoires in COVID-19. Produced via immunoSEQ multiplex PCR; TCRdb's table is partial and in-frame only. The table lists 95,000 to 150,000 clones, about 85% of them singletons, with 5% to 7.5% in the top ten. The sample was peripheral blood. The receptors here all came from a man older than 75 with active or convalescent COVID-19.

This chain links TRBV20-1 with TRBJ1-1; no clear D gene. The CDR3 is made up of 11 amino acids. V dropped 5 bases and J dropped 1 base, with 5 bases sitting between them. Germline CDR1 DFQATT, CDR2 SNEGSKA (reference sequence). CDR3 coding DNA: TGCAGTGCTTTCGGGAACACTGAAGCTTTCTTT. Protein: CSAFGNTEAFF.

The chain is built from TRBV9 and TRBJ1-3; the match to TRBD1 covers 7 bases. The V segment lost 7 bases and the J segment 0 bases; nucleotides outside the gene matches: 7. Germline-derived CDR1 and CDR2 are SGDLS and YYNGEE. This CDR3 is built from 15 residues. DNA for the CDR3: TGTGCCAGCGGACGGAGACAGGGCTCTGGAAACACCATATATTTT. Its translation: CASGRRQGSGNTIYF.

The chain recombines TRBV7-2 with TRBJ1-2; 8 bases are a match to TRBD1. The germline V gene encodes CDR1 SGHTA and CDR2 FQGNSA. This CDR3 is 14 amino acids long. Germline trimming cut 5 bases from V and 4 bases from J; bases unmatched to any gene: 6. The CDR3 nucleotides read TGTGCCAGCAGCCCAGACAGGGGCGGCTATGGCTACACCTTC. This translates into CASSPDRGGYGYTF. Filled out from reference TRBV7-2 and TRBJ1-2, the complete variable domain reads GAGVSQSPSNKVTEKGKDVELRCDPISGHTALYWYRQSLGQGLEFLIYFQGNSAPDKSGLPSDRFSAERTGGSVSTLTIQRTQQEDSAVYLCASSPDRGGYGYTFGSGTRLTVV.

This chain links TRBV15 with TRBJ2-3; a weak D match, TRBD1 (6 bases). This CDR3 has 17 residues. Trimming took off 0 bases at V and 0 bases at J, with 13 bases between the two ends. Germline assignment: CDR1 LNHNV and CDR2 YYDKDF (reference sequence). CDR3 sequence: CATSREGHRPSTDTQYF. CDR3 sequence (DNA): TGTGCCACCAGCAGAGAGGGACACCGTCCTAGCACAGATACGCAGTATTTT.

The chain links TRBV4-3 to TRBJ1-6, with a possible D match to TRBD1 (5 bases). CDR1 LGHNA and CDR2 YSLEER come from the germline V gene. The V end lost 5 bases, the J end lost 2 bases, and 16 bases lay between the germline ends. The CDR3 sequence is 17 residues long. The CDR3 loop reads CASSTSARGTYNSPLHF. The CDR3 nucleotides are TGCGCCAGCAGCACCTCGGCACGGGGGACCTATAATTCACCCCTCCACTTT.

The gene calls are TRBV28 and TRBJ1-1; the D gene is possibly TRBD1 (6 bases). Germline V gene data show CDR1 as MDHEN and CDR2 as SYDVKM. Trimming took 6 bases from V and 0 from J, leaving 14 bases between them. CDR3 length: 15 residues. CDR3 amino acids: CASSPPGQLNTEAFF. CDR3 bases: TGTGCCAGCAGCCCACCAGGACAGTTGAACACTGAAGCTTTCTTT.

This chain connects TRBV19 to TRBJ1-2; the match to TRBD1 covers 8 bases. CDR3 length: 15 amino acids. In germline, CDR1 is LNHDA, CDR2 SQIVND (reference sequence). With V trimmed by 4 bases and J by 2 bases, 6 bases remained unmatched. This CDR3 is CASSNAGGENYGYTF. The CDR3 DNA reads TGTGCCAGTAGTAACGCAGGGGGCGAGAACTATGGCTACACCTTC.

The rearrangement uses TRBV4-2 and TRBJ2-1, with D possibly being TRBD2 (8 bases). The CDR3 consists of 20 residues. V lost 0 bases, J lost 4 bases, and 25 bases lay in between. CDR1 is LGHNA, CDR2 YNFKEQ, per germline. CDR3 loop: CASSQDAASGSGGIYNEQFF. In DNA, the CDR3 is TGTGCCAGCAGCCAAGATGCGGCTAGCGGGTCAGGGGGGATATACAATGAGCAGTTCTTC.

The chain couples TRBV19 to TRBJ2-3; D perhaps matches TRBD1 (5 bases). CDR1 and CDR2 from the germline V gene are LNHDA and SQIVND (reference sequence). This CDR3 spans 15 amino acids. V was clipped by 5 bases and J by 0 bases, with 12 bases between them. CDR3 in amino acids: CASSFRERSTDTQYF. CDR3 sequence (DNA): TGTGCCAGTAGTTTCAGGGAAAGGAGCACAGATACGCAGTATTTT.

This sequence joins TRBV15 and TRBJ1-4; possibly TRBD1 for D (6 bases). The CDR3 covers 14 residues. V dropped 11 bases and J dropped 0 bases, with 13 bases sitting between them. Germline CDR1 is LNHNV and CDR2 is YYDKDF (reference sequence). CDR3 bases: TGTGCCGCTGGCAGGGGTGCAACTAATGAAAAACTGTTTTTT. The encoded protein is CAAGRGATNEKLFF.

This chain connects TRBV7-6 to TRBJ1-6, with unresolved D. CDR3 length equals 13 residues. CDR1 SGHVS and CDR2 FNYEAQ come from the germline V gene. Trimming shortened V by 5 bases and J by 5 bases, and 7 bases separated the two germline ends. DNA for the CDR3: TGTGCCAGCAGCAGTACGGATAATTCACCCCTCCACTTT. This gives the protein CASSSTDNSPLHF.